Following are 21 T cell receptor beta chains from one sample sequenced in a study of cytomegalovirus exposure and HLA in healthy donors. The table came from immunoSEQ multiplex PCR; TCRdb's copy has only in-frame clones and leaves some out. Altogether over 250,000 clones are present, 65% to 90% being singletons, with the ten largest covering around 1%. The sequenced material came from PBMCs. The receptors stem from a woman younger than 35 in good health and CMV-seronegative.

The sample holds a few counts of this clone. The chain uses TRBV25-1 and TRBJ1-5; TRBD1 aligns across 9 bases. Germline-derived CDR1 and CDR2 are MGHDK and SYGVNS. This CDR3 is 13 amino acids long. V dropped 8 bases and J dropped 3; count of bases not matched to a gene: 2. The CDR3: CASGDRDNQPQHF. In nucleotides, the CDR3 is TGTGCCAGCGGGGACAGGGACAATCAGCCCCAGCATTTT.

The chain has TRBV9 and TRBJ2-3; 8 bases align to TRBD1. The CDR3 totals 16 residues. CDR1 SGDLS and CDR2 YYNGEE come from the germline V gene. The V segment lost 5 bases and the J segment 4 bases; nucleotides outside the gene matches: 12. CDR3 residues: CASSKGEGTGSDTQYF. The CDR3 region has the DNA TGTGCCAGCAGTAAGGGAGAAGGGACAGGTTCAGATACGCAGTATTTT. Using reference TRBV9 and TRBJ2-3 for the parts outside the CDR3, the full variable domain is DSGVTQTPKHLITATGQRVTLRCSPRSGDLSVYWYQQSLDQGLQFLIQYYNGEERAKGNILERFSAQQFPDLHSELNLSSLELGDSALYFCASSKGEGTGSDTQYFGPGTRLTVL.

The CDR3, as DNA: TGTGCCAGCAGCTCCGTCCGGGACACCTACGAGCAGTACTTC. It codes for CASSSVRDTYEQYF. V is TRBV28 and J is TRBJ2-7, with D perhaps matching TRBD1 (6 bases). V gave up 6 bases and J gave up 2 bases, with 14 bases separating them. Germline values: CDR1 MDHEN, CDR2 SYDVKM. The CDR3 contains 14 residues.

Details on this clone: The sample carries other DNA sequences with the same CDR3. This rearrangement joins TRBV7-2 to TRBJ2-1; 8 bases align to TRBD1. This CDR3 is built from 13 residues. The junction had 3 bases not matched to a gene; V was cut back by 7 bases and J by 4 bases. Per the germline V gene, CDR1 is SGHTA and CDR2 is FQGNSA. This CDR3 is CASTGQVYNEQFF. The CDR3 DNA reads TGTGCCAGCACGGGACAGGTTTACAATGAGCAGTTCTTC. Full variable domain (rest looked up from reference TRBV7-2 and TRBJ2-1): GAGVSQSPSNKVTEKGKDVELRCDPISGHTALYWYRQSLGQGLEFLIYFQGNSAPDKSGLPSDRFSAERTGGSVSTLTIQRTQQEDSAVYLCASTGQVYNEQFFGPGTRLTVL.

This clone was observed a single time. The gene calls are TRBV10-2 and TRBJ1-5, with 7 bases fitting TRBD1. Looked up from germline, CDR1 is WSHSY and CDR2 is SAAADI. This CDR3 region has 14 residues. V dropped 8 bases and J dropped 6; count of bases not matched to a gene: 10. CDR3 amino acids: CASAKDRVGQPQHF. The CDR3 DNA sequence: TGCGCCAGCGCAAAAGACAGGGTCGGTCAGCCCCAGCATTTT.

In its sample, this clone was seen a few times. The genes are TRBV7-9 and TRBJ2-1; D might be TRBD1 (5 bases). With 1 base removed from V and 4 bases from J, the gap between germline ends came to 11 bases. This CDR3 comprises 15 residues. Germline CDR1 and CDR2: SEHNR and FQNEAQ (reference sequence). CDR3 protein: CASSLGSQAYNEQFF. CDR3 DNA sequence: TGTGCCAGCAGCTTAGGTTCACAGGCTTACAATGAGCAGTTCTTC.

V is TRBV4-1 and J is TRBJ2-1; D might be TRBD1 (6 bases). Germline V gene sequence: CDR1 MGHRA, CDR2 YSYEKL. This CDR3 spans 17 amino acids. V was pared by 0 bases and J by 8 bases, with 20 bases between. This CDR3 reads CASSQDLGRGTDDEQFF. DNA for the CDR3: TGCGCCAGCAGCCAAGATCTAGGCAGGGGAACCGACGATGAGCAGTTCTTC.

This clone appeared a single time. This chain links TRBV27 with TRBJ2-2; TRBD2 agrees at 11 bases. Trimming removed 0 bases from V and 5 bases from J; junction bases left unmatched: 8. This CDR3 contains 18 residues. From germline, CDR1 is MNHEY and CDR2 SMNVEV (reference sequence). The CDR3 region has the DNA TGTGCCAGCAGTTTATCAAACCCGGGACTAGCGGAGACCGGGGAGCTGTTTTTT. Residues: CASSLSNPGLAETGELFF.

V and J are TRBV4-3 and TRBJ1-2, with TRBD1 as a possible D gene (6 bases). Trimming removed 4 bases from V and 2 bases from J, with 11 bases in between. The length of the CDR3 is 14 residues. The germline CDR1 and CDR2 sequences are LGHNA and YSLEER. The CDR3 loop reads CASSPWTANYGYTF. The CDR3 DNA reads TGCGCCAGCAGCCCCTGGACAGCCAACTATGGCTACACCTTC.

The chain couples TRBV11-3 to TRBJ2-1; 12 bases are shared with TRBD2. The ends lost 5 bases at V and 8 bases at J; junction bases unmatched: 13. The CDR3 has 17 amino acids. Germline CDR1 SGHNT, CDR2 YENEEA. The CDR3 nucleotides are TGTGCCAGCAGCCGATTTATGACTAGCGGGAGTCGTGATGAGCAGTTCTTC. The encoded protein is CASSRFMTSGSRDEQFF.

CDR3 protein: CASSLGAGGRTDTQYF. The CDR3 DNA reads TGTGCCAGCAGCTTGGGGGCGGGAGGACGCACAGATACGCAGTATTTT. The chain carries TRBV5-4 and TRBJ2-3, with 8 nucleotides matching TRBD2. Unmatched junction bases numbered 4, after V lost 0 bases and J lost 1 base. The CDR3 is made up of 16 amino acids. Germline V gene sequence: CDR1 SGHNT, CDR2 YYREEE (reference sequence).

The CDR3 DNA reads as TGTGCCTGGAGCTCGGCCCGGACTAGCGGGAGAGCCTGGGGAGGCCATACGCAGTATTTT. Protein product: CAWSSARTSGRAWGGHTQYF. This chain connects TRBV30 to TRBJ2-3, with TRBD2 matching 13 bases. The CDR3 length is 20 residues. Germline V gene sequence: CDR1 GTSNPN, CDR2 SVGIG (reference sequence). Trimming took 3 bases from V and 7 from J; bases not matched to a gene: 22.

The J gene is TRBJ2-1, the V gene TRBV10-1, with D hard to call. V was trimmed by 0 bases and J by 0 bases, leaving 9 bases between them. CDR3 length: 16 residues. Per germline, CDR1 WNHNN and CDR2 SYGVQD (reference sequence). The CDR3 DNA reads as TGCGCCAGCAGTGAGTCGAACCGCGTCTCCTACAATGAGCAGTTCTTC. This codes for CASSESNRVSYNEQFF.

This clone was observed a single time. This chain connects TRBV6-5 to TRBJ1-4, with TRBD1 identical over 11 bases. CDR1 is MNHEY, CDR2 SVGAGI, per germline. J was trimmed by 8 bases and V by 2 bases; bases with no gene match: 7. The CDR3 is made up of 16 amino acids. The CDR3 DNA reads TGTGCCAGCAGTTACACGGACAGGGGGCAAGAAGAAAAACTGTTTTTT. This codes for CASSYTDRGQEEKLFF.

The chain has TRBV10-3 and TRBJ2-5; 8 nucleotides line up with TRBD1. V lost 3 bases and J lost 4; bases outside the gene matches: 13. The CDR3 runs 17 residues. Germline V gene data show CDR1 as ENHRY and CDR2 as SYGVKD. CDR3 in DNA: TGTGCCATCAGTGACTTGAGGGCAGGGGGCGTTGGAGAGACCCAGTACTTC. It codes for CAISDLRAGGVGETQYF.

The CDR3 nucleotides read TGCGCCAGCAGCCCCCCTAGCGGGGCGTCCTACGAGCAGTACTTC. This codes for CASSPPSGASYEQYF. The V and J genes are TRBV5-1 and TRBJ2-7, with 9 bases fitting TRBD2. CDR3 length equals 15 residues. V trimming: 4 bases; J trimming: 1 base; junction bases outside the gene matches: 6. CDR1 SGHRS and CDR2 YFSETQ come from the germline V gene. Combining the CDR3 with reference TRBV5-1 and TRBJ2-7 gives the whole variable domain KAGVTQTPRYLIKTRGQQVTLSCSPISGHRSVSWYQQTPGQGLQFLFEYFSETQRNKGNFPGRFSGRQFSNSRSEMNVSTLELGDSALYLCASSPPSGASYEQYFGPGTRLTVT.

This clone showed up just a few times. The chain is built from TRBV12-5 and TRBJ2-7, with a tentative D call TRBD1 (6 bases). Germline V CDR1 and CDR2: LGHNT, FRNRAP. Trimming removed 5 bases at V and 6 bases at J, with 11 bases between. The CDR3 runs to 12 residues. CDR3 nucleotide sequence: TGTGCTAGTGGTCAACTCAGGGGCGAGCAGTACTTC. This translates into CASGQLRGEQYF. Combining the CDR3 with reference TRBV12-5 and TRBJ2-7 gives the whole variable domain DARVTQTPRHKVTEMGQEVTMRCQPILGHNTVFWYRQTMMQGLELLAYFRNRAPLDDSGMPKDRFSAEMPDATLATLKIQPSEPRDSAVYFCASGQLRGEQYFGPGTRLTVT.

The sample holds one count of this clone. J is TRBJ1-5 and V is TRBV6-5; 8 nucleotides line up with TRBD1. The CDR3 runs 15 residues. The junction had 3 bases not matched to a gene; V was cut back by 5 bases and J by 0 bases. Germline CDR1 reads MNHEY; CDR2 reads SVGAGI. This CDR3 is CASSPGGDSNQPQHF. The CDR3 DNA is TGTGCCAGCAGTCCAGGGGGCGATAGCAATCAGCCCCAGCATTTT.

V gene TRBV18 combines with J gene TRBJ1-2, with D perhaps TRBD1 (5 bases). CDR1 and CDR2 from the germline V gene are KGHSH and LQKENI. Trimming took 3 bases from V and 8 from J, leaving 10 bases between them. This CDR3 is built from 12 residues. The CDR3 here is CASSPDRSGYTF. CDR3 coding DNA: TGTGCCAGCTCACCCGACAGATCAGGCTACACCTTC.

The chain links TRBV6-5 to TRBJ2-2, with D perhaps TRBD1 (5 bases). The V end was cut by 0 bases, the J end by 6 bases, with 14 bases between. The CDR3 has 16 residues. In germline, CDR1 is MNHEY, CDR2 SVGAGI. CDR3 nucleotide sequence: TGTGCCAGCAGTTACTCGATTGGGGCATGGGCCGGGGAGCTGTTTTTT. It encodes CASSYSIGAWAGELFF.

This sequence joins TRBV25-1 and TRBJ2-1, with 11 bases fitting TRBD2. CDR1 is MGHDK and CDR2 is SYGVNS in the germline V gene. The V and J ends lost 8 bases and 8 bases, in that order; junction bases with no gene match: 2. The CDR3 runs to 12 residues. CDR3 DNA: TGTGCCAGCCTAGCGGGAGGCTATGAGCAGTTCTTC. It codes for CASLAGGYEQFF. Full variable domain (rest looked up from reference TRBV25-1 and TRBJ2-1): EADIYQTPRYLVIGTGKKITLECSQTMGHDKMYWYQQDPGMELHLIHYSYGVNSTEKGDLSSESTVSRIRTEHFPLTLESARPSHTSQYLCASLAGGYEQFFGPGTRLTVL.